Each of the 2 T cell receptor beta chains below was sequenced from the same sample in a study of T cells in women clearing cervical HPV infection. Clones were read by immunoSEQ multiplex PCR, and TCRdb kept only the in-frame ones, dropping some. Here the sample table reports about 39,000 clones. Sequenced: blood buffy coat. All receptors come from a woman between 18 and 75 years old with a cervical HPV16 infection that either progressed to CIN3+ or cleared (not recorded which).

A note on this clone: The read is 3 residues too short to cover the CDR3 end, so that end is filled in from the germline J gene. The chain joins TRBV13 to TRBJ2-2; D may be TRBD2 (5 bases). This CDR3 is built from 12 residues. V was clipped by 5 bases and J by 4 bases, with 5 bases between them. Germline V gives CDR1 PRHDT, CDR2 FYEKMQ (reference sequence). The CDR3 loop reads CASSSGTGELFF. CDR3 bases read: TGTGCCAGCAGCAGCGGCACCGGGGAG.

The sequenced part of the CDR3 DNA is TGTGCCAGCAGCCTAGGGGGGGTGGAGGGC. It yields the protein CASSLGGVEG. The complete CDR3 protein is CASSLGGVEGYTF. The chain combines TRBV7-8 with TRBJ1-2; the D gene is possibly TRBD1 (6 bases). The missing CDR3 end, 3 residues past where the read stops, is filled in from the germline J gene. This CDR3 contains 13 residues. CDR1 SGHVS and CDR2 FQNEAQ come from the germline V gene.